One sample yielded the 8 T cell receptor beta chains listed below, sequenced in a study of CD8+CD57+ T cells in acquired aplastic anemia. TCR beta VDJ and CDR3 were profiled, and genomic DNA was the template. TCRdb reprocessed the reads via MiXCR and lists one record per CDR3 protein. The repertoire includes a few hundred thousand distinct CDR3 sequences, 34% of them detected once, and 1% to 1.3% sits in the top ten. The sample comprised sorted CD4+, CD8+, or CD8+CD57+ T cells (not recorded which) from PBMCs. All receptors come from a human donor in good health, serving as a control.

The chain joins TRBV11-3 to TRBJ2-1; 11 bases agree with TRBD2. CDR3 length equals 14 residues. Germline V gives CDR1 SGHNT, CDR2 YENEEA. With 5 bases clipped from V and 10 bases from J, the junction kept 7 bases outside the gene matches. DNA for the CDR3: TGTGCCAGCAGCGCCCAAACTAGCGGGGGCGAGCAGTTCTTC. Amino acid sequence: CASSAQTSGGEQFF.

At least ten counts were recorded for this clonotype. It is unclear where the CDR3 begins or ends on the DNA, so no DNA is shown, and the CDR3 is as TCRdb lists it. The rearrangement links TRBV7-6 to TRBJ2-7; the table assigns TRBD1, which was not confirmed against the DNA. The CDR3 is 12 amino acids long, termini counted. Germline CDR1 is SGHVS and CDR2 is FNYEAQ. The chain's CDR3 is CASSVGQGSGYF.

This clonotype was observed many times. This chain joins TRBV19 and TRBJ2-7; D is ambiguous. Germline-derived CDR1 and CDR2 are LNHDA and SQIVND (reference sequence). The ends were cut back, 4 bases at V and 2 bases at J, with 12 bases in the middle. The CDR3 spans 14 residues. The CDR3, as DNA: TGTGCCAGTAGTAGGTACGGTAGACCCTACGAGCAGTACTTC. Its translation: CASSRYGRPYEQYF.

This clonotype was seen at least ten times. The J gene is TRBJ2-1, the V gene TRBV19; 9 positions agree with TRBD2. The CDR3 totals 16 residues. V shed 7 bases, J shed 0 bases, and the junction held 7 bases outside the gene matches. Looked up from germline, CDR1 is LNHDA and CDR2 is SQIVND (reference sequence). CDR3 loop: CASMPHSGSSYNEQFF. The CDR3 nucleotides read TGTGCCAGTATGCCCCATAGCGGGAGCTCCTACAATGAGCAGTTCTTC.

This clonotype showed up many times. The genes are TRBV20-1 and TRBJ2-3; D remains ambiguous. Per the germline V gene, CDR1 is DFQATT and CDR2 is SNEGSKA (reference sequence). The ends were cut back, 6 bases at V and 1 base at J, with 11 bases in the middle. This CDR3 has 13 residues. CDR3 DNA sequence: TGCAGTGCCGAGACGATTGGCACAGATACGCAGTATTTT. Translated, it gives CSAETIGTDTQYF.

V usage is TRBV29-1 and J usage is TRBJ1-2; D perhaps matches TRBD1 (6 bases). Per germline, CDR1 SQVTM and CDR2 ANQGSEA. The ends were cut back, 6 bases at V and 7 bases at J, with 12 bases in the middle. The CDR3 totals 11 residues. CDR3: CSVPRGAGYTF. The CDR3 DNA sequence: TGCAGCGTCCCACGGGGGGCTGGCTACACCTTC.

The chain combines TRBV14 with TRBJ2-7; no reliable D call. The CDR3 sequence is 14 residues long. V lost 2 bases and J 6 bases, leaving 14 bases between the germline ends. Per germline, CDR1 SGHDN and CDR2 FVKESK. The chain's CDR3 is CASSQNLTPREQYF. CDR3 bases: TGTGCCAGCAGCCAAAATTTGACACCACGCGAGCAGTACTTC.

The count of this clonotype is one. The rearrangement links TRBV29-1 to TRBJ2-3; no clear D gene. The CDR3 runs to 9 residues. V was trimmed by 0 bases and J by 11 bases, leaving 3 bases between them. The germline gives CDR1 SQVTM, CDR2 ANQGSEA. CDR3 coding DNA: TGCAGCGTTGAAGACCAGCAGTATTTT. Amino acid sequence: CSVEDQQYF.